This T cell receptor (beta chain) was found in a study of blood T cell repertoires in COVID-19. In the study overall: Spain, Italy and the United States supplied samples that represented acute and convalescent COVID-19.

One Seattle source followed patients from active infection through their disease course. CDR1 is MDHEN and CDR2 is SYDVKM in the germline V gene. The CDR3 is 16 residues long. Trimming cost V 4 bases and J 0 bases, with 13 bases left between them. TCRdb's copy holds only in-frame clones and misses some; the assay was immunoSEQ multiplex PCR. The table includes roughly 120,000 clones, roughly nine tenths detected once. This sequence originates from a man between 60 and 70 years old with COVID-19, enrolled during active disease. Sequences were obtained from peripheral blood. The genes are TRBV28 and TRBJ1-3; possible D gene TRBD1, 6 bases. CDR3 region: CASSSGTRDSGNTIYF. CDR3 nucleotides: TGTGCCAGCAGTTCCGGGACAAGAGACTCTGGAAACACCATATATTTT.